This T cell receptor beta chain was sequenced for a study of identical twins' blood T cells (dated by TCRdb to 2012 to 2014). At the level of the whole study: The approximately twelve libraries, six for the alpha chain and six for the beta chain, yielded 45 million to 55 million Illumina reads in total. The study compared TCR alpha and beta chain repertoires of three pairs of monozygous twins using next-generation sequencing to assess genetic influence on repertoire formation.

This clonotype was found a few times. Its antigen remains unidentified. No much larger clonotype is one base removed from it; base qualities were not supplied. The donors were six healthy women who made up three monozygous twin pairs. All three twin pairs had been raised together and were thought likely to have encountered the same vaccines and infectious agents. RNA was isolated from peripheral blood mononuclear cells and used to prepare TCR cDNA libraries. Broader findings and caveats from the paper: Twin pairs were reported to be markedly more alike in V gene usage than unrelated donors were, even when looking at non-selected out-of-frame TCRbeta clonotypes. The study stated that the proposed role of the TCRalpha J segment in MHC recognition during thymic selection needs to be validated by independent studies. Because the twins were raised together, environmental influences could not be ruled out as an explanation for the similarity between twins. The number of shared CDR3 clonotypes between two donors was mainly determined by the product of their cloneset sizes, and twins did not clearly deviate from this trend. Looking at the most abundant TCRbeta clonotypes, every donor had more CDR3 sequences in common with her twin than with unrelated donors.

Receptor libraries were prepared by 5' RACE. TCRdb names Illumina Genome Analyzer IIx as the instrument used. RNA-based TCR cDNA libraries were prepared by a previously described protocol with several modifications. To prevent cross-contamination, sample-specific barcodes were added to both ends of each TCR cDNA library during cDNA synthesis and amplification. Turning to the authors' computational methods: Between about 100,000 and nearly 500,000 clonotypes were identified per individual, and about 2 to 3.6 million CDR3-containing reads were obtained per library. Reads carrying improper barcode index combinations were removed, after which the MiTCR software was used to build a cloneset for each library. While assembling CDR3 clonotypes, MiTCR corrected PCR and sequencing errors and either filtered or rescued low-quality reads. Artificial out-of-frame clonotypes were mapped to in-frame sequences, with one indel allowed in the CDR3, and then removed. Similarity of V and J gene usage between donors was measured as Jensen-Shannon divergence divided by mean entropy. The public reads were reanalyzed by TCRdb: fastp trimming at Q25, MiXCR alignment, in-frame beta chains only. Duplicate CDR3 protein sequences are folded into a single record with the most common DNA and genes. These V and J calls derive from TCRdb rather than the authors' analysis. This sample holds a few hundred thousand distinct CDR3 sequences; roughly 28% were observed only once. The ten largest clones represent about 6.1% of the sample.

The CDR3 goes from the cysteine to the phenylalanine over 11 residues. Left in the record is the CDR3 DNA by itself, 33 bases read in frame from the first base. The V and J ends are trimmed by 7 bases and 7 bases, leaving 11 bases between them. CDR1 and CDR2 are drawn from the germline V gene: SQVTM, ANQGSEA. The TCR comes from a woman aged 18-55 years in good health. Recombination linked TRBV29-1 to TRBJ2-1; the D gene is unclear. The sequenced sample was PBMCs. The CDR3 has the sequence CSGVRENEQFF. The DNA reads TGCAGCGGAGTTAGGGAAAATGAGCAGTTCTTC.